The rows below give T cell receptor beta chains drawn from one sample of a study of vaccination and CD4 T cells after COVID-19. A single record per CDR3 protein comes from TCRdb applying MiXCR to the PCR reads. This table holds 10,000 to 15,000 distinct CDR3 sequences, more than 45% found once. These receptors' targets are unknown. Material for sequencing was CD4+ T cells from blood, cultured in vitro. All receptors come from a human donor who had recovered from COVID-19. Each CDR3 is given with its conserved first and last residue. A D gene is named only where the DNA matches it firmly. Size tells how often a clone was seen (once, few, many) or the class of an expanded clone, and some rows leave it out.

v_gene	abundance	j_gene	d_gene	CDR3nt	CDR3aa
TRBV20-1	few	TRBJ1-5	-	TGCAGTGCTAGGGCCGGGACTGGGCCCTTCAATCAGCCCCAGCATTTT	CSARAGTGPFNQPQHF
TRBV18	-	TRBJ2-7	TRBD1	TGTGCCAGCTCACCCCGGACAGGGGGAGCTTACGAGCAGTACTTC	CASSPRTGGAYEQYF
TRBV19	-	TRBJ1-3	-	TGTGCCAGTAGTATAGACGGCTCTGGAAACACCATATATTTT	CASSIDGSGNTIYF
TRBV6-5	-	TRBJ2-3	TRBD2	TGTGCCAGCAGTTATCAGGCGGGGGGCACAGATACGCAGTATTTT	CASSYQAGGTDTQYF
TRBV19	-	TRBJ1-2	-	TGTGCCAGTAGTTCCGGGGGCTACTATGGCTACACCTTC	CASSSGGYYGYTF
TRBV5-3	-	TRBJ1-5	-	TGTGCCAGAAGCTTGGCCGGGGGGAGCAATCAGCCCCAGCATTTT	CARSLAGGSNQPQHF
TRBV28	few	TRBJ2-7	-	TGTGCCAGCAGTTACAGGGACGAGCAGTACTTC	CASSYRDEQYF
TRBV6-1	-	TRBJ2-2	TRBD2	TGTGCCAGTTCTAGGCTTAGCGGGGTGAACACCGGGGAGCTGTTTTTT	CASSRLSGVNTGELFF
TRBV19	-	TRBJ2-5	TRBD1	TGTGCCAGTAGTACCGGGACAGGGACAGAGACCCAGTACTTC	CASSTGTGTETQYF
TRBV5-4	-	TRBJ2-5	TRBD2	TGTGCCAGCAGCTTGACTAGCGGGAGGACTGAGACCCAGTACTTC	CASSLTSGRTETQYF
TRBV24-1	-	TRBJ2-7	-	TGTGCCACCAGTGAACCGGACGGATCCTACGAGCAGTACTTC	CATSEPDGSYEQYF
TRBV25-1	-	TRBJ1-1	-	TGTGCCAGCCGCCCGCTGGGGAAAGGGAACACTGAAGCTTTCTTT	CASRPLGKGNTEAFF
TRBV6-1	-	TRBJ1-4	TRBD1	TGTGCCAGCAGGCTGACAGGGGGCGGAAAACTGTTTTTT	CASRLTGGGKLFF
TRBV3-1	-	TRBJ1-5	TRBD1	TGTGCCAGCAGCCAAGGACAGGGGGCGGGTCAGCCCCAGCATTTT	CASSQGQGAGQPQHF
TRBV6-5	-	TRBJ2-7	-	TGTGCCAGCAGTTCCCTCAGGGGCTACGAGCAGTACTTC	CASSSLRGYEQYF
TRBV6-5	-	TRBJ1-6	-	TGTGCCAGCAGTTACTCCACAGGGAGCTCCTATAATTCACCCCTCCACTTT	CASSYSTGSSYNSPLHF
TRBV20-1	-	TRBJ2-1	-	TGCAGTGCTAGGGCATGGACTGGAACTCGACCGAATGAGCAGTTCTTC	CSARAWTGTRPNEQFF
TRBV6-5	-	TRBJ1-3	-	TGTGCCAGCAGTTCTGGGCCCGGAAACACCATATATTTT	CASSSGPGNTIYF
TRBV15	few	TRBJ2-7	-	TGTGCCACCAGCTTTACACCGGACCACGAGCAGTACTTC	CATSFTPDHEQYF
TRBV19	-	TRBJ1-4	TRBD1	TGTGCCAGTATGGACAGGGGATCAACTAATGAAAAACTGTTTTTT	CASMDRGSTNEKLFF
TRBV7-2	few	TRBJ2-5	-	TGTGCCAGCAGCCTAATCACAGGATACGAGACCCAGTACTTC	CASSLITGYETQYF
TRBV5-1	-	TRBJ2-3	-	TGCGCCAGCAGCTTGGCCGTTAATGGAGGGGAGGCAGATACGCAGTATTTT	CASSLAVNGGEADTQYF
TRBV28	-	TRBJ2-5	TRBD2	TGTGCCACCAGGCGGGCGCGCGGGAGAGAGACCCAGTACTTC	CATRRARGRETQYF
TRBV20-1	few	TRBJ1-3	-	TGCAGTGCTAGTAAGCGGATGGTGGGAAACACCATATATTTT	CSASKRMVGNTIYF
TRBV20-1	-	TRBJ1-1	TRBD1	TGCAGTGCTAGACGGGGACAGAAGAACACTGAAGCTTTCTTT	CSARRGQKNTEAFF
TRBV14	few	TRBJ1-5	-	TGTGCCAGCAGCCGTACGGGGCCAGCTCAGCCCCAGCATTTT	CASSRTGPAQPQHF
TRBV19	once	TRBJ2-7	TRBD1	TGTGCCAGTAGTATAGCGGTGGGACAGGGCCTATACGAGCAGTACTTC	CASSIAVGQGLYEQYF
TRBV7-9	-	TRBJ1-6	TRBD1	TGTGCCAGCAGCTTAGCAGCAGGGGGTAATTCACCCCTCCACTTT	CASSLAAGGNSPLHF
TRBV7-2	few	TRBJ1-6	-	TGTGCCAGCAGCTTAGACCGAGGTCTTGGGAATTCACCCCTCCACTTT	CASSLDRGLGNSPLHF
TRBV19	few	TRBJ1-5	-	TGTGCCAGTAGTATAGATATGGGAGGCTATCAGCCCCAGCATTTT	CASSIDMGGYQPQHF
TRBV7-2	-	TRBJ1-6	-	TGTGCCAGCAGCCCCCCGGGCGTAAGCTCCTATAATTCACCCCTCCACTTT	CASSPPGVSSYNSPLHF
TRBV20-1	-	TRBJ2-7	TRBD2	TGCAGTGGGCATAGCGGGAGAGCTACCTACGAGCAGTACTTC	CSGHSGRATYEQYF
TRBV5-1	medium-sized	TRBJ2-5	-	TGCGCCAGCAGCTTGCAACAGGGAGGAGTAGAGACCCAGTACTTC	CASSLQQGGVETQYF
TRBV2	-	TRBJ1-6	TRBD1	TGTGCCAGCAGGGAGGGGACAGGGAACGATTCACCCCTCCACTTT	CASREGTGNDSPLHF
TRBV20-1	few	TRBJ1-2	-	TGCAGTGCTAGTAAACACGGGACTAACTATGGCTACACCTTC	CSASKHGTNYGYTF
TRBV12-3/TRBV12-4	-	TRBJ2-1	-	TGTGCCAGCAGTTTGGGCCGCAGCTCCTACAATGAGCAGTTCTTC	CASSLGRSSYNEQFF